These 30 T cell receptor beta chains were sequenced from one sample in a study of molecular identifiers for immune sequencing clone quantification. TCRdb redid the calling of the PCR reads with MiXCR, one entry per CDR3 protein. The profile covers about 68,000 distinct CDR3 sequences, with less than 20% appearing a single time and roughly 1.5% taken by the ten largest. The sample taken for sequencing was naive CD8+ T cells from blood, with Jurkat cell RNA spiked in. Subset indicated: FACS-sorted CD8+CD4-CCR7+CD45RA+ naive T cells. All receptors come from a human donor in good health. Some libraries in this study had Jurkat cell RNA spiked in.

This clonotype came up many times. The chain's CDR3 is CASSEQGGLVGELFF. CDR3 nucleotides: TGTGCCAGCAGTGAACAGGGGGGACTAGTCGGGGAGCTGTTTTTT. The V gene is TRBV25-1, the J gene TRBJ2-2; D is possibly TRBD2 (8 bases). Trimming removed 2 bases at V and 7 bases at J, with 14 bases between. CDR1 and CDR2 (germline): MGHDK, SYGVNS. CDR3 length: 15 residues.

This clonotype was observed at least ten times. The chain uses TRBV7-8 and TRBJ1-5; D gene ambiguous. Trimming stripped 3 bases from V and 4 bases from J, with 13 bases between. There are 15 residues in the CDR3. Germline loops: CDR1 SGHVS, CDR2 FQNEAQ. The chain's CDR3 is CASSFDTRLNQPQHF. CDR3 sequence (DNA): TGTGCCAGCAGCTTCGACACGAGATTAAATCAGCCCCAGCATTTT.

The sample holds many counts of this clonotype. The CDR3 protein is CSARDLFRNSYEQYF. The DNA of the CDR3 is TGCAGTGCTAGAGATCTCTTTAGGAATTCCTACGAGCAGTACTTC. The chain employs TRBV20-1 and TRBJ2-7; no reliable D call. The CDR3 extends over 15 amino acids. Germline V CDR1 and CDR2: DFQATT, SNEGSKA (reference sequence). Trimming shortened V by 0 bases and J by 1 base, and 13 bases separated the two germline ends.

This clonotype was seen repeatedly, ten times or more. The J gene is TRBJ2-3, the V gene TRBV7-8, with TRBD1 as a possible D gene (5 bases). Germline V lookup: CDR1 SGHVS, CDR2 FQNEAQ. The CDR3 has 14 residues. V was pared by 1 base and J by 2 bases, with 7 bases between. The CDR3 nucleotides are TGTGCCAGCAGCTTAGAAGGGGTCACAGATACGCAGTATTTT. Protein sequence: CASSLEGVTDTQYF.

This clonotype was found many times. V is TRBV20-1 and J is TRBJ2-1; D gene uncertain. V shed 6 bases and J shed 0 bases, with 12 bases lying between them. This CDR3 comprises 14 residues. The V gene's germline CDR1 is DFQATT and CDR2 SNEGSKA (reference sequence). CDR3 in DNA: TGCAGTGCACCGGGCCCGAGCTCCTACAATGAGCAGTTCTTC. It codes for CSAPGPSSYNEQFF.

Many counts were recorded for this clonotype. V usage is TRBV10-3 and J usage is TRBJ2-2; the D is unclear. Germline V CDR1 and CDR2: ENHRY, SYGVKD. This CDR3 spans 16 amino acids. V was trimmed by 0 bases and J by 6 bases, leaving 14 bases between them. The CDR3 region has the DNA TGTGCCATCAGTGAGTCAGGGTTTAAAGTCGCCGGGGAGCTGTTTTTT. This codes for CAISESGFKVAGELFF.

In this sample, this clonotype turned up many times. This chain links TRBV11-2 with TRBJ2-7; maybe TRBD2 (6 bases). V was trimmed by 4 bases and J by 3 bases, leaving 13 bases between them. The germline V gene has CDR1 SGHAT and CDR2 FQNNGV. This CDR3 has 14 amino acids. CDR3 DNA: TGTGCCAGCAGCTCCGGCTCGGAGGGCTACGAGCAGTACTTC. Translation gives CASSSGSEGYEQYF. Based on the CDR3 plus reference TRBV11-2 and TRBJ2-7, the full variable domain is EAGVAQSPRYKIIEKRQSVAFWCNPISGHATLYWYQQILGQGPKLLIQFQNNGVVDDSQLPKDRFSAERLKGVDSTLKIQPAKLEDSAVYLCASSSGSEGYEQYFGPGTRLTVT.

This clonotype was observed many times. The chain combines TRBV5-4 with TRBJ1-1; D uncertain. Germline CDR1 reads SGHNT; CDR2 reads YYREEE (reference sequence). This CDR3 is built from 14 residues. Trimming stripped 1 base from V and 0 bases from J, with 7 bases between. In DNA, the CDR3 is TGTGCCAGCAGCTTGACTACAGTGAACACTGAAGCTTTCTTT. Translated, it gives CASSLTTVNTEAFF.

This clonotype was picked up a small number of times. The chain recombines TRBV9 with TRBJ2-7, with 7 bases fitting TRBD2. Germline CDR1 is SGDLS and CDR2 is YYNGEE. The CDR3 spans 15 residues. The trim removed 4 bases at V and 3 bases at J, leaving 10 bases unmatched. CDR3 amino acids: CASSSSGRENYEQYF. The CDR3, as DNA: TGTGCCAGCAGCTCATCGGGGCGGGAGAACTACGAGCAGTACTTC.

This clonotype was seen repeatedly, ten times or more. The chain carries TRBV7-3 and TRBJ2-7, with 9 bases that match TRBD2. CDR1 SGHTA and CDR2 FQGTGA come from the germline V gene. The CDR3 has 15 residues. The V gene end was trimmed by 4 bases and the J gene end by 6 bases; junction bases not matched to a gene: 10. This chain's CDR3 is CASSSEPGLATEQYF. CDR3 nucleotides: TGTGCCAGCAGCTCGGAACCGGGACTAGCAACCGAGCAGTACTTC. The entire variable domain, with the rest obtained from reference TRBV7-3 and TRBJ2-7, is as follows: GAGVSQTPSNKVTEKGKYVELRCDPISGHTALYWYRQSLGQGPEFLIYFQGTGAADDSGLPNDRFFAVRPEGSVSTLKIQRTERGDSAVYLCASSSEPGLATEQYFGPGTRLTVT.

This chain links TRBV4-2 with TRBJ2-3; D is unclear. Trimming took 4 bases from V and 3 from J, leaving 8 bases between them. This CDR3 spans 13 amino acids. Looked up from germline, CDR1 is LGHNA and CDR2 is YNFKEQ. The CDR3 DNA sequence: TGTGCCAGCAGCCCAATCTTAACAGATACGCAGTATTTT. This sequence encodes CASSPILTDTQYF.

This clonotype was counted at least ten times. V gene TRBV4-2 combines with J gene TRBJ1-1; D perhaps matches TRBD1 (5 bases). The V gene lost 4 bases and the J gene lost 7 bases, with 10 bases spanning the gap. This CDR3 is built from 12 residues. Germline V gives CDR1 LGHNA, CDR2 YNFKEQ. The CDR3 is CASSRAGNEAFF. Written as DNA, the CDR3 is TGTGCCAGCAGCCGGGCAGGGAATGAAGCTTTCTTT.

The sample holds many counts of this clonotype. The J gene is TRBJ2-7, the V gene TRBV10-3, with no clear D. This CDR3 is built from 13 residues. V lost 2 bases, J lost 2 bases, and 7 bases lay in between. Germline V lookup: CDR1 ENHRY, CDR2 SYGVKD. DNA for the CDR3: TGTGCCATCAGTGAGGACCCGACCTACGAGCAGTACTTC. Translating gives CAISEDPTYEQYF.

This clonotype was observed once. Since a much larger clone is just one base distant, this may be a read error. J is TRBJ2-5 and V is TRBV7-6, with no clear D. The germline V gene has CDR1 SGHVS and CDR2 FNYEAQ. The CDR3 is 13 amino acids. The CDR3, as DNA: TGTGCCAGCAGCATGACGAATGAGGAGACCCTGTACTTC. Protein: CASSMTNEETLYF.

This chain joins TRBV11-2 and TRBJ2-5; tentative D call: TRBD2 (6 bases). The CDR3 runs to 16 residues. V gave up 3 bases and J gave up 2 bases, with 16 bases separating them. Germline CDR1 reads SGHAT; CDR2 reads FQNNGV. The CDR3 is CASSLDHRETQETQYF. The CDR3 DNA sequence: TGTGCCAGCAGCTTGGATCATCGGGAGACTCAAGAGACCCAGTACTTC.

This clonotype was detected only a few times. The J gene is TRBJ2-7, the V gene TRBV27; TRBD1 might be the D (5 bases). The V gene's germline CDR1 is MNHEY and CDR2 SMNVEV (reference sequence). This CDR3 has 14 residues. V was trimmed by 1 base and J by 3 bases, leaving 10 bases between them. The CDR3 DNA reads as TGTGCCAGCAGTTTATTGGGCAGGGACTACGAGCAGTACTTC. This sequence encodes CASSLLGRDYEQYF.

On this clonotype itself: Given a much more abundant clone one base away, this may be a read error. This chain joins TRBV9 and TRBJ2-1; no reliable D call. This CDR3 has 12 residues. Germline V gives CDR1 SGDLS, CDR2 YYNGEE. V lost 5 bases, J lost 12 bases, and 15 bases lay in between. CDR3 residues: CASSPTGVGQFF. The CDR3 region has the DNA TGTGCCAGCAGTCCCACCGGAGTGGGGCAGTTCTTC.

The sample holds many counts of this clonotype. V gene TRBV5-1 combines with J gene TRBJ2-1, with 9 positions matching TRBD2. CDR1 is SGHRS, CDR2 YFSETQ, per germline. The length of the CDR3 is 17 residues. Germline trimming cut 0 bases from V and 5 bases from J; bases unmatched to any gene: 9. The CDR3 here is CASSLELAGLRHNEQFF. CDR3 DNA: TGCGCCAGCAGCTTGGAACTAGCGGGTCTTAGACACAATGAGCAGTTCTTC.

V is TRBV20-1 and J is TRBJ2-4; D tentatively fits TRBD1 or TRBD2 (6 bases each). The CDR3 length is 15 residues. In germline, CDR1 is DFQATT, CDR2 SNEGSKA (reference sequence). V gave up 4 bases and J gave up 1 base, with 14 bases separating them. The CDR3: CSATSRGDAKNIQYF. The CDR3 nucleotides are TGCAGTGCTACCTCGAGGGGGGACGCCAAAAACATTCAGTACTTC.

This clonotype was seen many times. This rearrangement joins TRBV29-1 to TRBJ2-2; D remains unclear. V lost 6 bases, J lost 5 bases, and 10 bases lay in between. The CDR3 runs 12 residues. CDR1 is SQVTM, CDR2 ANQGSEA, per germline. CDR3 DNA: TGCAGCGTCGCAATAGGGACCGGGGAGCTGTTTTTT. Its translation is CSVAIGTGELFF.

This clonotype was seen many times. In DNA form, the CDR3 reads TGTGCCAGCAGTGAACTGAACGCCCTCAAAGAGACCCAGTACTTC. Protein: CASSELNALKETQYF. The chain combines TRBV2 with TRBJ2-5; D remains unclear. CDR3 length: 15 amino acids. Germline assignment: CDR1 SNHLY and CDR2 FYNNEI. V was shortened by 2 bases and J by 3 bases, with 13 bases between the two germline ends.

This clonotype showed up just a few times. This may be a read error, as it is one base from a much larger clone. The chain has TRBV25-1 and TRBJ2-1; D may be TRBD1 (6 bases). The V gene's germline CDR1 is MGHDK and CDR2 SYGVNS. The CDR3 runs to 12 residues. In nucleotides, the CDR3 is TGTGCCATCCTGGACAGCTACGATGAGCAGTTCTTC. Protein product: CAILDSYDEQFF.

In regard to this clonotype: This could be a read error, since a much larger clone is one nucleotide away. The genes are TRBV9 and TRBJ1-3; D possibly corresponds to TRBD1 (5 bases). CDR1 is SGDLS and CDR2 is YYNGEE in the germline V gene. V dropped 0 bases and J dropped 11 bases, with 15 bases sitting between them. The CDR3 length is 14 residues. The CDR3 DNA is TGTGCCAGCAGCGTAGAGGGGAGTTTACACGCCATATATTTT. Amino acid sequence: CASSVEGSLHAIYF.

This clonotype was observed at least ten times. The chain couples TRBV3-1 to TRBJ2-3; TRBD2 aligns across 7 bases. Germline V gives CDR1 LGHDT, CDR2 YNNKEL (reference sequence). The CDR3 is 15 amino acids. The V gene end was trimmed by 3 bases and the J gene end by 3 bases; junction bases not matched to a gene: 6. In nucleotides, the CDR3 is TGTGCCAGCAGCCATCCGGCGGGAGCAACAGATACGCAGTATTTT. Amino acids: CASSHPAGATDTQYF.

This clonotype was observed many times. The V gene is TRBV20-1, the J gene TRBJ2-7; TRBD2 is a possible D gene (5 bases). The CDR3 has 14 residues. V shed 4 bases and J shed 2 bases, with 15 bases lying between them. The germline V gene has CDR1 DFQATT and CDR2 SNEGSKA (reference sequence). This CDR3 reads CSAKRSRAAYEQYF. The CDR3 DNA follows: TGCAGTGCTAAGAGGAGTCGAGCGGCCTACGAGCAGTACTTC.

This chain uses TRBV12-3 or TRBV12-4 with TRBJ2-7, with D perhaps matching TRBD1 or TRBD2 (5 bases each). V dropped 2 bases and J dropped 2 bases, with 19 bases sitting between them. The CDR3 loop spans 17 amino acids. CDR3 sequence (DNA): TGTGCCAGCAGTTTAAGGTTGGGGGAACCGGGAACCTACGAGCAGTACTTC. Encoded protein: CASSLRLGEPGTYEQYF.

This clonotype was seen many times. V usage is TRBV7-6 and J usage is TRBJ2-5; tentative D call: TRBD1 (5 bases). Germline V gene sequence: CDR1 SGHVS, CDR2 FNYEAQ. Between the trimmed V and J ends, which lost 5 bases and 0 bases, there was a span of 13 bases. The CDR3 contains 15 residues. CDR3 DNA: TGTGCCAGCAGCCCAGACAGTTCGTACCAAGAGACCCAGTACTTC. This gives the protein CASSPDSSYQETQYF.

This clonotype has only a few counts. The rearrangement joins TRBV19 to TRBJ2-7, with 7 bases fitting TRBD1. CDR1 and CDR2 from the germline V gene are LNHDA and SQIVND (reference sequence). V was pared by 6 bases and J by 5 bases, with 13 bases of the junction left unmatched. The CDR3 extends over 15 amino acids. Here the CDR3 reads CASSKGAGRFHEQYF. The CDR3 coding sequence is TGTGCCAGTAGCAAGGGGGCAGGGCGATTCCACGAGCAGTACTTC.

There are many counts of this clonotype. The chain employs TRBV20-1 and TRBJ2-7; D remains unclear. The CDR3 runs 13 residues. In germline, CDR1 is DFQATT, CDR2 SNEGSKA (reference sequence). Trimming took off 0 bases at V and 0 bases at J, with 6 bases between the two ends. CDR3 DNA sequence: TGCAGTGCTAGAGAGCCAGACTCCTACGAGCAGTACTTC. It encodes CSAREPDSYEQYF.

On this clonotype itself: A read error is possible here, since a much larger clone lies one base away. Since no conserved phenylalanine or tryptophan closes the CDR3, a read error is the likely cause. The chain is built from TRBV3-1 and TRBJ2-7; possibly TRBD1 for D (5 bases). CDR3 length: 15 amino acids. The germline CDR1 and CDR2 sequences are LGHDT and YNNKEL (reference sequence). V was clipped by 0 bases and J by 3 bases, with 12 bases between them. CDR3 DNA: TGTGCCAGCAGCCAAGATGGGGCAGATTACTACGAGCAGTACCTC. It codes for CASSQDGADYYEQYL.